Reported below is one T cell receptor beta chain. Its matching antigen is unknown. Primers: 60 Vbeta forward and 13 Jbeta reverse. Sequencing used immunoSEQ multiplex PCR; TCRdb keeps in-frame clones, though not all of them. Among around 110,000 clones listed, 66% were seen once. This sample is drawn from a study of cytomegalovirus exposure and HLA in healthy donors. Overall study results and limits: Available immune exposure information covered CMV serostatus only. 150 or so TCR beta chains were listed as cytomegalovirus-associated. In a later analysis, TCR beta V- and J-gene trimming was associated with a missense DCLRE1C variant.

This CDR3 comprises 14 residues. V trimming: 8 bases; J trimming: 3 bases; junction bases outside the gene matches: 5. CDR1 SNHLY and CDR2 FYNNEI come from the germline V gene. Sequenced material: PBMCs. The sequence derives from a young man in good health and CMV-seronegative. The chain carries TRBV2 and TRBJ2-3; 10 bases map to TRBD2. The CDR3 loop is CASSSSGRTDTQYF. Written as DNA, the CDR3 is TGTGCCAGCTCCTCTAGCGGGAGAACAGATACGCAGTATTTT. Complete variable domain (other parts from reference TRBV2 and TRBJ2-3): EPEVTQTPSHQVTQMGQEVILRCVPISNHLYFYWYRQILGQKVEFLVSFYNNEISEKSEIFDDQFSVERPDGSNFTLKIRSTKLEDSAMYFCASSSSGRTDTQYFGPGTRLTVL.